The TCR beta chain described here comes from a study of T-cell reconstitution after alpha-beta-depleted transplantation in children. This clonotype was picked up many times. Unique molecular identifiers were used to barcode this TCRbeta library. TCRdb redid the calling of the PCR reads with MiXCR, one entry per CDR3 protein. The sample lists approximately 98,000 distinct CDR3 sequences; approximately 6.6% were seen once. From germline, CDR1 is ENHRY and CDR2 SYGVKD. The CDR3 spans 15 residues. Trimming removed 6 bases from V and 2 bases from J; junction bases left unmatched: 5. This rearrangement joins TRBV10-3 to TRBJ1-4; 8 bases line up with TRBD1. This material consisted of PBMCs, mostly from graft donor cells, taken 360 days after TCRalphabeta/CD19-depleted stem cell transplant. This clonotype was sampled from a male patient under 10 years old who had a stem cell transplant for acute lymphoblastic leukemia, so the T cells may come from the graft donor. This CDR3 is CAIRPGQGTNEKLFF. DNA for the CDR3: TGTGCCATCAGACCCGGACAGGGTACTAATGAAAAACTGTTTTTT.